This TCR beta chain was sequenced during a study of T cells in Graves' hyperthyroidism and ophthalmopathy (dated by TCRdb to the late 2010s). General notes on the study: Peripheral blood was collected at initial diagnosis, before any treatment. After blood sampling, hyperthyroidism patients were treated with methimazole at a starting dose of 30 mg daily, and ophthalmopathy patients were treated with high-dose intravenous methylprednisolone. The roughly 100 discovery patients were randomly divided into training and test sets at a 7:3 ratio. Whether ophthalmopathy could be predicted prospectively was tested in an independent validation cohort made up of under 20 hyperthyroidism patients plus 17 patients who later progressed to ophthalmopathy. A discovery cohort of around 100 patients, 43 with Graves' ophthalmopathy and about 58 with stable Graves' hyperthyroidism, was used to find distinguishing TCR V-J signatures. TCR Vbeta CDR3 sequencing of around 130 peripheral blood samples (43 ophthalmopathy, approximately 80 hyperthyroidism and roughly 17 progressor patients) is reported in the paper. The study also compared thyroid tissue and blood T-cell repertoires from roughly 6 Graves' hyperthyroidism patients. Study-level results and caveats: Most expanded thyroid clonotypes (frequency above 0.001) were also found in blood, which suggests that blood repertoires may mirror thyroid immune responses. In validation, the model predicted progression to ophthalmopathy with over 60% sensitivity and less than 80% specificity, a median of roughly seven months before onset. No statistical method was used to set the sample size in advance, and investigators knew the group allocation. A model built on a 13 V-J signature distinguished ophthalmopathy from stable hyperthyroidism, reaching 85% to 90% sensitivity and under 84% specificity in cross-validation and 80%/75% in testing.

The TCR beta CDR3 regions were amplified from the RNA transcripts. The first round of RT-PCR for the TCR CDR3 was performed with the HTBI primer set and the Qiagen OneStep RT-PCR kit. Libraries were constructed in a second round of multiplex PCR, after which size selection and purification were carried out. Sequencing of the libraries was done on an Illumina HiSeq2000 using paired-end 100 bp reads. Turning to the authors' computational methods: SOAPnuke was used to process the raw data, removing reads that contained adapters or uncalled bases, had a mean Phred below 15, or lacked an exact match to the constant primer or identifier. High-quality paired reads were merged using COPE v1.2.5, and each unique nucleotide sequence was defined as a clonotype. MiTCR v1.1 was used to align the clonotypes against IMGT TRBV, TRBD and TRBJ reference segments. Only V-J combinations with frequency above 0.0001, covering 99% to 99.2% of repertoires, were analysed. A TCS score was defined as the ratio of F50 (clonal expansion) to E x V (chaos), with BLOSUM62-based TCRdist applied between CDR3 peptides within each V-J. Welch's t-statistics and random forest reduced just over 500 V-J features to 10 to 15, which were used in a naive Bayes classifier (R e1071). The raw public data were reprocessed by TCRdb itself: fastp quality trimming at Q25, MiXCR clonotype calling, in-frame beta chains only. Each CDR3 protein gets just one entry, which takes the most common genes and DNA from the rows behind it. These V and J calls rely on TCRdb rather than the paper's analysis. Recorded for this sample are about 420,000 distinct CDR3 sequences; 15% to 18% of them occurred a single time. The top ten clones comprise approximately 7.5% of the sample.

Inclusive of the bounding cysteine and phenylalanine, the CDR3 is 18 residues long. CDR3 DNA only is kept here, 54 bases in frame from base 1. Reading the germline V gene gives CDR1 MNHEY and CDR2 SVGAGI. The V end loses 2 bases and the J end loses 0 bases, and a stretch of 14 bases separates them. The table lists this clonotype with a few counts. Its antigen target is currently unknown. Base qualities are missing; no much larger clone stands one base away. Stable Graves' hyperthyroidism was defined as no progression to ophthalmopathy during 18 months of follow-up. The hyperthyroidism patients were between 18 and 65 years old and newly diagnosed, with a disease duration of less than 2 months. Exclusion was applied to patients with uncontrolled infections, other autoimmune diseases, pregnancy or lactation. Diagnoses were established on the basis of clinical symptoms, serum thyroxine and TRAb, thyroid ultrasound, and orbital computed tomography. PBMCs were separated from over 9 ml of fresh peripheral blood using Ficoll-Paque density gradient centrifugation. Trizol reagent was used to extract total RNA, and RNA quality was then checked on an Agilent 2100 Bioanalyzer.

The receptor was isolated from a woman under 30 with Graves' hyperthyroidism. This receptor chain uses TRBV6-5 and TRBJ2-6; a tentative D match to TRBD1 spans 7 bases. Sequenced sample: blood. The sequenced DNA: TGTGCCAGCAGTTACCCCTCAGGGGGGACCTCTGGGGCCAACGTCCTGACTTTC. Translated, this gives CASSYPSGGTSGANVLTF.